This passage covers 24 T cell receptor beta chains from one sample sequenced in a study of CD8 T cells in Susac syndrome (dated by TCRdb to the late 2010s). The protocol used for the library was the immunoSEQ multiplex PCR assay. RNA was extracted using the RNeasy kit, and about 0.5 to 1 microgram was reverse transcribed with random hexamers. TCRdb reprocessing: public reads trimmed at Q25 with fastp, clones called with MiXCR, in-frame beta chains kept. One record per CDR3 amino acid sequence lists the most common genes and DNA. Recorded for this sample are 150,000 to 200,000 distinct CDR3 sequences; 94% of them occurred a single time. 0.1% to 0.12% of the sample is taken by the ten largest. The specimen sequenced was CD4+ T cells from PBMCs. All receptors derive from a human donor with Susac syndrome.

V usage is TRBV11-2 and J usage is TRBJ2-7; D is ambiguous. Germline assignment: CDR1 SGHAT and CDR2 FQNNGV. This CDR3 comprises 13 residues. Trimming removed 5 bases from V and 0 bases from J, with 8 bases in between. The CDR3 is CASSPLASYEQYF. CDR3 sequence (DNA): TGTGCCAGCAGCCCACTCGCCTCCTACGAGCAGTACTTC.

This sequence joins TRBV6-6 and TRBJ1-1, with D unclear. The V gene lost 4 bases and the J gene lost 2 bases, with 11 bases spanning the gap. Germline CDR1 MNHNY, CDR2 SVGAGI (reference sequence). The CDR3 loop spans 14 amino acids. The CDR3 DNA sequence: TGTGCCAGCAGTTCCCCCGGCACAAACACTGAAGCTTTCTTT. Translating gives CASSSPGTNTEAFF.

This chain uses TRBV7-2 with TRBJ2-7, with D possibly TRBD1 on 5 matching bases. The CDR3 spans 15 residues. With 3 bases removed from V and 4 bases from J, the gap between germline ends came to 16 bases. Germline lookup yields CDR1 SGHTA and CDR2 FQGNSA. This CDR3 is CASSFFARQQYEQYF. As DNA, the CDR3 is TGTGCCAGCAGCTTCTTTGCGCGACAGCAGTACGAGCAGTACTTC.

V usage is TRBV11-2 and J usage is TRBJ2-5; TRBD2 agrees at 14 bases. Germline V gene sequence: CDR1 SGHAT, CDR2 FQNNGV. V shed 5 bases, J shed 8 bases, and the junction held 7 bases outside the gene matches. The CDR3 runs to 15 residues. The CDR3 protein is CASSAGLAGDYTQYF. DNA for the CDR3: TGTGCCAGCAGCGCGGGACTAGCGGGGGATTACACCCAGTACTTC.

The CDR3 here is CGISGRGYTF. The CDR3 region has the DNA TGTGGCATATCGGGTCGTGGCTACACCTTC. V usage is TRBV19 and J usage is TRBJ1-2; D remains ambiguous. Germline CDR1 reads LNHDA; CDR2 reads SQIVND (reference sequence). The CDR3 has 10 amino acids.

The chain carries TRBV20-1 and TRBJ1-1; TRBD1 matches 9 bases. CDR1 is DFQATT and CDR2 is SNEGSKA in the germline V gene (reference sequence). The CDR3 is 13 residues long. V shed 6 bases, J shed 3 bases, and the junction held 5 bases outside the gene matches. This chain's CDR3 is CSAAGQGDTEAFF. The CDR3 DNA sequence: TGCAGTGCCGCGGGACAGGGCGACACTGAAGCTTTCTTT.

The chain couples TRBV24-1 to TRBJ2-1; D is uncertain. This CDR3 region has 15 residues. Between the trimmed V and J ends, which lost 4 bases and 4 bases, there was a span of 13 bases. CDR1 and CDR2 from the germline V gene are KGHDR and SFDVKD. The CDR3 region is CATSDPSNRYNEQFF. Written as DNA, the CDR3 is TGTGCCACCAGTGACCCCTCCAATCGATACAATGAGCAGTTCTTC.

There are a few counts of this clonotype. The V gene is TRBV11-2, the J gene TRBJ2-2; 7 bases agree with TRBD1. With 3 bases clipped from V and 2 bases from J, the junction kept 3 bases outside the gene matches. Germline CDR1 reads SGHAT; CDR2 reads FQNNGV. The CDR3 covers 15 residues. CDR3 sequence: CASSLGTANTGELFF. The DNA of the CDR3 is TGTGCCAGCAGCTTGGGGACAGCAAACACCGGGGAGCTGTTTTTT.

The V gene is TRBV2, the J gene TRBJ2-1, with D perhaps assigned TRBD1 or TRBD2 (5 bases each). The CDR3 is 15 residues long. Germline CDR1 and CDR2: SNHLY and FYNNEI. Trimming removed 3 bases from V and 0 bases from J, with 9 bases in between. The CDR3 reads CASSDEGSSYNEQFF. The CDR3, as DNA: TGTGCCAGCAGTGACGAGGGGAGCTCCTACAATGAGCAGTTCTTC.

This chain joins TRBV6-5 and TRBJ2-1; 8 bases fit TRBD2. Trimming removed 6 bases from V and 8 bases from J; junction bases left unmatched: 12. Germline-derived CDR1 and CDR2 are MNHEY and SVGAGI. The CDR3 has 15 amino acids. CDR3 nucleotides: TGTGCCAGCAGCTCCTACGGGGGGGCTGACCATGAGCAGTTCTTC. Its translation: CASSSYGGADHEQFF.

The chain has TRBV5-1 and TRBJ2-7; a possible D gene is TRBD1 (5 bases). Germline values: CDR1 SGHRS, CDR2 YFSETQ. The CDR3 length is 16 residues. Deletions cut 2 bases from V and 3 bases from J, with 18 bases between. CDR3 nucleotide sequence: TGCGCCAGCAGCTTAGACGCAGGGCACGAAATCTACGAGCAGTACTTC. It encodes CASSLDAGHEIYEQYF.

The chain has TRBV20-1 and TRBJ1-1; D remains unclear. Germline V gene data show CDR1 as DFQATT and CDR2 as SNEGSKA (reference sequence). The CDR3 runs to 14 residues. V gave up 3 bases and J gave up 0 bases, with 11 bases separating them. CDR3 nucleotide sequence: TGCAGTGCTAGTGAGGTTTACATGAACACTGAAGCTTTCTTT. The encoded protein is CSASEVYMNTEAFF.

V usage is TRBV20-1 and J usage is TRBJ1-2; D ambiguous. Trimming took off 2 bases at V and 8 bases at J, with 6 bases between the two ends. Germline assignment: CDR1 DFQATT and CDR2 SNEGSKA (reference sequence). CDR3 length: 10 amino acids. The CDR3: CSARKDGYTF. Here the CDR3 DNA reads TGCAGTGCTAGAAAAGACGGCTACACCTTC.

The CDR3 region has the DNA TGTGCCATCAGCTTGACTGACAGGGACAATGGCTACACCTTC. Its translation is CAISLTDRDNGYTF. V usage is TRBV10-3 and J usage is TRBJ1-2, with 7 positions matching TRBD1. The junction had 10 bases not matched to a gene; V was cut back by 6 bases and J by 6 bases. The CDR3 extends over 14 amino acids. CDR1 and CDR2 (germline): ENHRY, SYGVKD.

This clonotype was detected a few times. The rearrangement joins TRBV29-1 to TRBJ2-5; D is tentatively TRBD1 or TRBD2 (5 bases each). Germline V CDR1 and CDR2: SQVTM, ANQGSEA. Trimming took off 2 bases at V and 5 bases at J, with 9 bases between the two ends. The CDR3 contains 12 residues. The CDR3 loop reads CSVERGEETQYF. The CDR3 DNA reads as TGCAGCGTTGAAAGAGGGGAGGAGACCCAGTACTTC.

V gene TRBV5-1 combines with J gene TRBJ2-5; a weak D match, TRBD2 (6 bases). V lost 4 bases, J lost 7 bases, and 11 bases lay in between. Germline CDR1 and CDR2: SGHRS and YFSETQ. The CDR3 is 12 amino acids. CDR3 loop: CASSPGLRTQYF. CDR3 in DNA: TGCGCCAGCAGCCCGGGACTGAGGACCCAGTACTTC.

The chain is built from TRBV6-5 and TRBJ2-5; TRBD1 is a possible D gene (6 bases). Germline V gene sequence: CDR1 MNHEY, CDR2 SVGAGI. V was trimmed by 7 bases and J by 1 base, leaving 10 bases between them. This CDR3 has 13 residues. In DNA form, the CDR3 reads TGTGCCAGCATGAGGACAGCCCAAGAGACCCAGTACTTC. Translating it yields CASMRTAQETQYF.

V and J are TRBV7-9 and TRBJ1-2; TRBD1 matches at 8 bases. The CDR3 runs 14 residues. Germline V CDR1 and CDR2: SEHNR, FQNEAQ (reference sequence). V gave up 3 bases and J gave up 4 bases; unmatched junction bases: 4. The CDR3 spells CASSFFRGPYGYTF. The DNA of the CDR3 is TGTGCCAGCAGCTTCTTCAGGGGGCCCTATGGCTACACCTTC.

V gene TRBV30 combines with J gene TRBJ2-7; D not resolved. V dropped 2 bases and J dropped 3 bases, with 5 bases sitting between them. Per the germline V gene, CDR1 is GTSNPN and CDR2 is SVGIG (reference sequence). The CDR3 runs 11 residues. CDR3 DNA sequence: TGTGCCTGGAGTAACAGCTACGAGCAGTACTTC. It yields the protein CAWSNSYEQYF.

The chain couples TRBV24-1 to TRBJ2-1, with 11 bases matching TRBD2. Trimming at V came to 2 bases and at J to 6 bases, leaving 5 bases not matched to a gene. The CDR3 spans 16 residues. CDR1 KGHDR and CDR2 SFDVKD come from the germline V gene. The CDR3 loop reads CATSDSGLAGGNEQFF. Here the CDR3 DNA reads TGTGCCACCAGTGATTCTGGGCTAGCGGGGGGCAATGAGCAGTTCTTC.

This chain connects TRBV20-1 to TRBJ2-7, with 10 bases matching TRBD1. V shed 3 bases, J shed 3 bases, and the junction held 8 bases outside the gene matches. Germline loops: CDR1 DFQATT, CDR2 SNEGSKA (reference sequence). The CDR3 is made up of 15 amino acids. The CDR3 DNA follows: TGCAGTGCTAGGGAATCCGGGACAGGGGACTACGAGCAGTACTTC. Translation gives CSARESGTGDYEQYF.

The chain carries TRBV11-2 and TRBJ2-1, with 9 positions matching TRBD2. CDR1 and CDR2 (germline): SGHAT, FQNNGV. This CDR3 is 16 amino acids long. V gave up 3 bases and J gave up 3 bases; unmatched junction bases: 6. The DNA for the CDR3 is TGTGCCAGCAGCTTCGGGGCGGGGGGGGTCTACAATGAGCAGTTCTTC. Protein sequence: CASSFGAGGVYNEQFF.

This sequence joins TRBV4-2 and TRBJ1-2, with D possibly being TRBD1 (6 bases). The V gene lost 3 bases and the J gene lost 4 bases, with 12 bases spanning the gap. Germline V gene sequence: CDR1 LGHNA, CDR2 YNFKEQ. This CDR3 is 14 amino acids long. The CDR3 DNA reads as TGTGCCAGCAGCCAGGCCGGGACAAGCTATGGCTACACCTTC. It specifies CASSQAGTSYGYTF.

The V call is TRBV29-1, the J call TRBJ1-1; TRBD1 might be the D (5 bases). The CDR3 loop spans 11 amino acids. Deletions cut 7 bases from V and 1 base from J, with 7 bases between. Germline V gene lookup returns CDR1 SQVTM and CDR2 ANQGSEA. The CDR3 protein is CSGDENTEAFF. The CDR3 DNA is TGCAGCGGGGACGAGAACACTGAAGCTTTCTTT.